This entry concerns a single T cell receptor (beta chain). The antigen is not known. At one end the junction does not follow the germline gene, possibly because of a read error. Three rounds of nested PCR, following a modified ARM-PCR protocol, produced the TCRbeta library. TCRdb redid the calling of the multiplex PCR reads with MiXCR, one entry per CDR3 protein. The sample lists fewer than 85,000 distinct CDR3 sequences; 65% to 90% were seen once. This CDR3 has 15 residues. The germline gives CDR1 MNHNS, CDR2 SASEGT. The template was RNA from unsorted bulk tissue. These data come from a study of tumor and adjacent non-tumor tissue in lung cancer. Findings and caveats of the study: In normal lung, the top 100 clones were significantly more dominant than in tumor.

The sequenced sample was lung tumor tissue. The rearrangement links TRBV6-1 to TRBJ1-5; D call uncertain. The TCR sequence derives from a woman in her forties or fifties with non-small cell lung cancer. In DNA form, the CDR3 reads TGTGCCAACGCCAGGAATCACGGAATAAATCAACCCCAGCATTTT. The encoded protein is CANARNHGINQPQHF.